This T cell receptor (beta chain) was sequenced for a study of cytomegalovirus exposure and HLA in healthy donors. The study, taken as a whole, reports: TCR sequences were mostly rare, though some public TCRs occurred in many donors. When presence/absence was analysed, sequencing depth was taken to be roughly uniform across donors. An analysis was carried out later, and it reportedly showed fewer N-insertions in an Asian-associated ancestry cluster than the approximately 610-donor mean.

A multiplex PCR was run with 60 Vbeta primers and 13 Jbeta primers. Measured with immunoSEQ multiplex PCR; TCRdb has only the in-frame clones, and not every one. The sample holds approximately 120,000 clones; roughly 76% are singletons and the top ten take 7.7%. V lost 2 bases and J lost 6, with 18 bases in between. Germline CDR1 and CDR2: MDHEN and SYDVKM. This CDR3 contains 16 residues. As concerns this clone: Antigen: not known.

The V gene is TRBV28, the J gene TRBJ2-3; possibly TRBD1 for D (5 bases). This sequence was found in a woman aged 50 to 60 in good health and CMV-seropositive. Material: PBMCs. The CDR3 region is CASSLGAGMDGDTQYF. The CDR3 nucleotides read TGTGCCAGCAGTTTAGGCGCAGGGATGGATGGGGATACGCAGTATTTT.